This paragraph covers one T cell receptor beta chain sequence. Its matching antigen is unknown. This sample also contains other DNA sequences that code for the same CDR3. 60 Vbeta and 13 Jbeta primers were used in PCR. Sequencing used immunoSEQ multiplex PCR; TCRdb keeps in-frame clones, though not all of them. The repertoire includes 150,000 to 200,000 clones, 75% to 85% of them detected once, and about 2.5% sits in the top ten. The data originate from a study of cytomegalovirus exposure and HLA in healthy donors. Trimming took 5 bases from V and 0 from J; bases not matched to a gene: 7. This CDR3 comprises 17 residues. Germline CDR1 SGHVS, CDR2 FQNEAQ. Study-wide points: HLA allele associations emerged for roughly 17,000 TCR beta sequences in a later analysis, at 0.05 false discovery rate. Per published accounts, TCR beta sequences correctly predicted the HLA-A and HLA-B alleles of most subjects. Association of a missense DCLRE1C variant with TCR beta V- and J-gene trimming was reported in a later analysis.

The material sequenced was PBMCs. The sequence derives from a woman aged 45-60 years in good health and CMV-seronegative. This chain connects TRBV7-8 to TRBJ1-6; TRBD1 aligns across 7 bases. The CDR3 here is CASSLRDSGSYNSPLHF. The CDR3 DNA sequence: TGTGCCAGCAGCCTTCGGGACAGCGGCTCCTATAATTCACCCCTCCACTTT.